This T cell receptor (beta chain) was recovered during a study of T cell responses to AZD1222 COVID-19 vaccine. Points from the study as a whole: Spike-specific TCRs gained breadth and depth after people received two AZD1222 doses. Spike-wide coverage was observed for vaccine-associated CD4 TCRs, with dominant responses at 160-218 and 743-854. The donors showed a predominance of white British ancestry and of females, with possible underestimation of clonal diversity.

The table came from immunoSEQ multiplex PCR; TCRdb's copy has only in-frame clones and leaves some out. The table lists 130,000 to 150,000 clones, more than 70% of them singletons. V lost 0 bases and J lost 0, with 10 bases in between. The germline CDR1 and CDR2 sequences are SQVTM and ANQGSEA. This CDR3 has 15 residues. About this clone: No antigen is known for it.

The TCR sequence derives from an adult who received the AZD1222 COVID-19 vaccine. The chain employs TRBV29-1 and TRBJ2-3; D is undetermined. Sequenced material: peripheral blood, taken 28 days after the second AZD1222 dose. CDR3 loop: CSVEDVVTSTDTQYF. The CDR3 DNA follows: TGCAGCGTTGAAGATGTGGTCACTAGCACAGATACGCAGTATTTT.